The subject of this entry is one TCR beta chain. Its antigen is undetermined. This CDR3 is missing its conserved last phenylalanine or tryptophan, likely due to a read error. This specimen belongs to a study of breast tumors, draining lymph nodes, adjacent tissues. Breast cancer patients provided tissue from their axillary draining lymph nodes. TCRdb itself ran the multiplex PCR reads through MiXCR, one entry per CDR3 protein. The sample lists over 250,000 distinct CDR3 sequences; about 30% were seen once. Germline lookup yields CDR1 SNHLY and CDR2 FYNNEI. Trimming at V came to 8 bases and at J to 2 bases, leaving 9 bases not matched to a gene. This CDR3 is built from 15 residues. General study findings and limits: Compared with basal-like, luminal-like tumors shared significantly more repertoire with nontumor tissue. Tumor T cell lymph node origin was a supported hypothesis, not proven. Tumors had less TCR diversity than lymph nodes, more than nontumor tissue.

Material: axillary lymph node tissue. The sequence was obtained from a female donor with breast cancer. Some clones in this sample may be carry-over from other donors' samples. The chain joins TRBV2 to TRBJ2-7; TRBD2 matches at 10 bases. The CDR3 DNA is TGTGCCAGCCGGAAATTAGCGGGAGGACCCTACGAGCAGTACCTC. Protein sequence: CASRKLAGGPYEQYL.